A selection of T cell receptor beta chains follows, all from one sample in a study of pediatric ulcerative colitis. Clones were read by immunoSEQ multiplex PCR, and TCRdb kept only the in-frame ones, dropping some. The sample includes approximately 17,000 clones, 70% to 80% of them seen just once. The sample comprised gut tissue. These receptors all come from a boy aged 10-17 years who was a control in a study of pediatric ulcerative colitis. CDR3s include the opening cysteine and the closing phenylalanine or tryptophan. A D gene is named only where the DNA matches it firmly. Not all rows give a size; the values are once, few, many and, for expanded clones, a class.

j_call v_call d_call clone_size cdr3_aa cdr3_nt
TRBJ2-2 TRBV6-1 - - CASSVDILNTGELFF TGTGCCAGCAGTGTAGACATTCTGAACACCGGGGAGCTGTTTTTT
TRBJ1-1 TRBV5-1 - - CASSLERGDTEAFF TGCGCCAGCAGCTTGGAGAGGGGAGACACTGAAGCTTTCTTT
TRBJ1-5 TRBV19 TRBD1 - CASSGQGAQPQHF TGTGCCAGTAGTGGACAGGGAGCTCAGCCCCAGCATTTT
TRBJ2-7 TRBV11-3 - - CASSLDGKTSYEQYF TGTGCCAGCAGCTTGGACGGAAAAACGAGTTACGAGCAGTACTTC
TRBJ2-7 TRBV21-1 - - CASSYRDRVHEQYF TGTGCCAGCAGCTACCGGGACAGGGTACACGAGCAGTACTTC
TRBJ1-4 TRBV5-1 - - CASSLVGLRNEKLFF TGCGCCAGCAGCTTGGTAGGACTGAGAAATGAAAAACTGTTTTTT
TRBJ1-3 TRBV13 - few CASSFPTAGNTIYF TGTGCCAGCAGCTTTCCGACCGCTGGAAACACCATATATTTT
TRBJ1-3 TRBV5-1 - - CASSRGSADSGNTIYF TGCGCCAGCAGTCGGGGGTCGGCGGACTCTGGAAACACCATATATTTT
TRBJ1-1 TRBV6-5 - - CASSYDTVNTEAFF TGTGCCAGCAGTTATGATACAGTGAACACTGAAGCTTTCTTT
TRBJ2-7 TRBV7-3 TRBD2 - CASSPSGRSDYEQYF TGTGCCAGCAGCCCTAGCGGGAGAAGCGACTACGAGCAGTACTTC
TRBJ2-1 TRBV5-1 TRBD2 - CASSPETSGGGDEQFF TGCGCCAGCAGCCCGGAAACTAGCGGGGGGGGAGACGAGCAGTTCTTC
TRBJ2-1 TRBV7-2 - once CASSRGKNNEQFF TGTGCCAGCAGCAGGGGGAAAAACAATGAGCAGTTCTTC
TRBJ2-7 TRBV19 - - CASRQQIVPTYEQYF TGTGCCAGTAGGCAACAGATTGTCCCCACCTACGAGCAGTACTTC
TRBJ2-2 TRBV19 - - CASTAGFTGELFF TGTGCCAGTACGGCAGGGTTCACCGGGGAGCTGTTTTTT
TRBJ2-7 TRBV6-1 TRBD1 - CASRRRDRDDEQYF TGTGCCAGCAGGCGTCGGGACAGGGACGACGAGCAGTACTTC
TRBJ2-2 TRBV6-1 TRBD2 - CASRGLAATGELFF TGTGCCAGCAGGGGACTAGCGGCCACCGGGGAGCTGTTTTTT
TRBJ1-4 TRBV6-1 - - CASSEFYRYAEKLFF TGTGCCAGCAGTGAATTCTACAGATATGCTGAAAAACTGTTTTTT
TRBJ2-7 TRBV11-2 TRBD2 few CASSLDPVAGGYEQYF TGTGCCAGCAGCTTAGATCCGGTAGCGGGAGGCTACGAGCAGTACTTC
TRBJ2-3 TRBV27 TRBD2 - CASSSRLAGSNTQYF TGTGCCAGCAGTTCTAGACTAGCGGGGTCCAATACGCAGTATTTT
TRBJ1-4 TRBV4-1 - - CASSQDSARGGHEKLFF TGCGCCAGCAGCCAAGATTCAGCGCGGGGGGGCCATGAAAAACTGTTTTTT
TRBJ1-2 TRBV7-9 - few CASSLGQGSAYGYTF TGTGCCAGCAGCTTAGGTCAGGGATCTGCCTATGGCTACACCTTC
TRBJ1-5 TRBV7-8 - - CASSLDPGRLSNQPQHF TGTGCCAGCAGCCTGGACCCGGGGAGGTTAAGCAATCAGCCCCAGCATTTT
TRBJ2-5 TRBV28 - - CASSLFGPSETQYF TGTGCCAGCAGTTTGTTTGGGCCTTCGGAGACCCAGTACTTC
TRBJ2-7 TRBV21-1 - - CASIKTKQTSGRPLEVHEQYF TGTGCCAGCATCAAAACCAAACAGACTAGCGGGAGGCCTCTTGAAGTCCACGAGCAGTACTTC
TRBJ2-5 TRBV11-2 - - CASSLVAATTQETQYF TGTGCCAGCAGCTTAGTCGCGGCGACTACACAAGAGACCCAGTACTTC
TRBJ1-2 TRBV18 - - CASSRGEHGYGYTF TGTGCCAGCTCACGGGGGGAACACGGCTATGGCTACACCTTC
TRBJ2-7 TRBV5-1 - - CASSLARADRTYEQYF TGCGCCAGCAGCTTGGCCAGGGCCGATAGAACCTACGAGCAGTACTTC
TRBJ2-1 TRBV7-8 TRBD2 - CASSQGSVAGGHEQFF TGTGCCAGCAGTCAAGGATCCGTAGCGGGGGGCCATGAGCAGTTCTTC
TRBJ2-3 TRBV5-1 - - CASSFGASDITDTQYF TGCGCCAGCAGCTTCGGGGCCTCGGACATCACAGATACGCAGTATTTT
TRBJ2-1 TRBV7-3 - once CASSPGVGGGNEQFF TGTGCCAGCAGCCCCGGGGTAGGGGGAGGCAATGAGCAGTTCTTC
TRBJ1-2 TRBV10-2 TRBD1 once CASSSDRGYGYTF TGCGCCAGCAGTTCGGACAGGGGTTATGGCTACACCTTC
TRBJ1-5 TRBV25-1 TRBD1 - CASGGQNINQPQHF TGTGCCAGCGGGGGACAGAACATTAATCAGCCCCAGCATTTT
TRBJ1-4 TRBV28 - once CASVGEKLFF TGTGCCAGCGTGGGGGAAAAACTGTTTTTT
TRBJ2-2 TRBV10-2 TRBD2 - CASILTSGNTGELFF TGCGCCAGCATTTTGACTAGCGGAAACACCGGGGAGCTGTTTTTT
TRBJ2-7 TRBV13 - - CASTTQGVGAIGEQYF TGTGCCAGCACCACTCAAGGGGTGGGGGCAATCGGGGAGCAGTACTTC
TRBJ2-3 TRBV28 TRBD1 - CASSSVRDRSTDTQYF TGTGCCAGCAGTTCTGTCCGGGACAGGAGCACAGATACGCAGTATTTT
TRBJ2-1 TRBV4-3 TRBD2 - CASSQDGEGSYNEQFF TGCGCCAGCAGCCAAGACGGGGAGGGTTCCTACAATGAGCAGTTCTTC
TRBJ1-4 TRBV7-9 - - CASSLEKGGNNEKLFF TGTGCCAGCAGCTTAGAAAAGGGAGGGAATAATGAAAAACTGTTTTTT
TRBJ2-7 TRBV18 TRBD2 - CASSPGTSYEQYF TGTGCCAGCTCACCGGGGACTAGCTACGAGCAGTACTTC
TRBJ2-7 TRBV6-6 TRBD1 - CASRTTGGSYEQYF TGTGCCAGCAGAACGACAGGGGGCTCGTACGAGCAGTACTTC
TRBJ2-7 TRBV4-2 - - CASSQGEGGAYEQYF TGTGCCAGCAGCCAAGGCGAAGGGGGGGCCTACGAGCAGTACTTC
TRBJ1-2 TRBV27 - - CASYGANYGYTF TGTGCCAGCTATGGGGCAAACTATGGCTACACCTTC
TRBJ1-5 TRBV19 TRBD1 - CASSRAGGSSNQPQHF TGTGCCAGTAGTAGGGCAGGGGGTTCGAGCAATCAGCCCCAGCATTTT
TRBJ2-1 TRBV27 - - CGAGTYNEQFF TGTGGGGCGGGGACTTACAATGAGCAGTTCTTC
TRBJ2-7 TRBV7-2 - - CASSLAGSGVEQYF TGTGCCAGCAGCTTAGCCGGGAGTGGTGTCGAGCAGTACTTC
TRBJ1-2 TRBV6-1 - - CASSMQGTNYGYTF TGTGCCAGCAGTATGCAGGGAACTAACTATGGCTACACCTTC
TRBJ2-7 TRBV6-1 - - CASSEKDSLFYEQYF TGTGCCAGCAGTGAAAAAGACAGTCTCTTTTACGAGCAGTACTTC
TRBJ2-2 TRBV25-1 TRBD1 - CASSESLGQGTNTGELFF TGTGCCAGCAGTGAATCCCTGGGACAGGGAACGAACACCGGGGAGCTGTTTTTT